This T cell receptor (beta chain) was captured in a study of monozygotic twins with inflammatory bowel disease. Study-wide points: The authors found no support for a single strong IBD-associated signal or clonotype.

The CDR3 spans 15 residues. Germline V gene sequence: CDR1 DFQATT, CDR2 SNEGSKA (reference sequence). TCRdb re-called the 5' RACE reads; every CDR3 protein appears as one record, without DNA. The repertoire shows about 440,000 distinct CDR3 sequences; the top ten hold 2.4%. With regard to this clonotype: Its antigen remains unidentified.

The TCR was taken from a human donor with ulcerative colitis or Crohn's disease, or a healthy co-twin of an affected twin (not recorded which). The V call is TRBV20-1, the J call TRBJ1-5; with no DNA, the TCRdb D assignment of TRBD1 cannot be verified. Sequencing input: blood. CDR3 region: CSGLQGAGSNQPQHF.